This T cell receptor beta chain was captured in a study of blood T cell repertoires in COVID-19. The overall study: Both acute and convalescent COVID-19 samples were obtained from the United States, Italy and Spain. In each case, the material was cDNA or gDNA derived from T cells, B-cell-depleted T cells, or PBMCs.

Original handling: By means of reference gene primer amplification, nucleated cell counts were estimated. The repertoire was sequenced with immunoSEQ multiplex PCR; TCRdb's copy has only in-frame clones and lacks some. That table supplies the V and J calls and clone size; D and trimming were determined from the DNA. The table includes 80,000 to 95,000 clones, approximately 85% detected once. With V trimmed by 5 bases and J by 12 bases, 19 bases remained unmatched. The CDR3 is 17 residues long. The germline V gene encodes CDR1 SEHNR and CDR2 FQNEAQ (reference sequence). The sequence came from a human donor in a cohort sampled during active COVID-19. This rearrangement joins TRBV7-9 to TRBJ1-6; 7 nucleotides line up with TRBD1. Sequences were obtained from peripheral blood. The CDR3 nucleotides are TGTGCCAGCAGCCTCGGACAGGCCCGGGGAGGTTTTGTACCCCTCCACTTT. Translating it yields CASSLGQARGGFVPLHF.